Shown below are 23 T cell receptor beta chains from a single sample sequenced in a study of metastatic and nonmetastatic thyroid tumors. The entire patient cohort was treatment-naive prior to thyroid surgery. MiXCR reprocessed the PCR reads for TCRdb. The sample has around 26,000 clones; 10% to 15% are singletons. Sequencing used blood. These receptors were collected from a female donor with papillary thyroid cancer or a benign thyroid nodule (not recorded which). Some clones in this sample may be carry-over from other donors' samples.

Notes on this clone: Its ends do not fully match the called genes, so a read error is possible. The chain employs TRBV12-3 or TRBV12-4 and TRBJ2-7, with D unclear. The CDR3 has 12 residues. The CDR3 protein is CDSSLGLYEQYF. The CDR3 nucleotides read TGTGACAGCAGTTTAGGCTTATACGAACAGTACTTC.

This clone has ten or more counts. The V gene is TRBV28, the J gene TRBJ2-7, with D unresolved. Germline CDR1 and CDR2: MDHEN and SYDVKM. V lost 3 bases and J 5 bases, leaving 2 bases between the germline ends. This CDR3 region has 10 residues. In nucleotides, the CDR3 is TGTGCCAGCAGTTTTCACGAGCAGTACTTC. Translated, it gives CASSFHEQYF.

The CDR3 region has the DNA TGTGCCAGCTCACCAATCCAACCTGCAAGAAACACTGAAGCTTTCTTT. Encoded protein: CASSPIQPARNTEAFF. V is TRBV18 and J is TRBJ1-1, with D unresolved. Trimming left V 2 bases short and J 2 bases short, with 15 bases between. Germline V gene sequence: CDR1 KGHSH, CDR2 LQKENI. The CDR3 consists of 16 residues.

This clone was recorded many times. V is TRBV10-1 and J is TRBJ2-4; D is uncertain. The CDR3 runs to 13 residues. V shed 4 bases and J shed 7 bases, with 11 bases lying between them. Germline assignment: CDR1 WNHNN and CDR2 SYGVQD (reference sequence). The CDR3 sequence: CASSGAIGNIQYF. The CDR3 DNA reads TGCGCCAGCAGTGGTGCGATAGGGAACATTCAGTACTTC.

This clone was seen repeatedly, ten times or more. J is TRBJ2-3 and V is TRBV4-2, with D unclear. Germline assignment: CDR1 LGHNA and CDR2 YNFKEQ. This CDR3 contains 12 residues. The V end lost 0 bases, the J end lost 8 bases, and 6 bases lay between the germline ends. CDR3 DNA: TGTGCCAGCAGCCAAGATGTGGTTACGCAGTATTTT. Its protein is CASSQDVVTQYF.

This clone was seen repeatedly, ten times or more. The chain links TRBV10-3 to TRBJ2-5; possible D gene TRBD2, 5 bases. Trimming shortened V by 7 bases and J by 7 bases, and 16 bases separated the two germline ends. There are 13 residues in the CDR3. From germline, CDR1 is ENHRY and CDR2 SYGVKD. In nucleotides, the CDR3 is TGTGCCATCACTGGGGTCCCGGCGGGGACCCAGTACTTC. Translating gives CAITGVPAGTQYF.

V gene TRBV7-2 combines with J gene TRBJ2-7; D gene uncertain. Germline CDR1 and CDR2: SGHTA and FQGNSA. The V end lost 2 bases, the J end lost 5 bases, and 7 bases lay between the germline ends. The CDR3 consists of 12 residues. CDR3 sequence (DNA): TGTGCCAGCAGCTTATTAGGGAACGAGCAGTACTTC. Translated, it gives CASSLLGNEQYF.

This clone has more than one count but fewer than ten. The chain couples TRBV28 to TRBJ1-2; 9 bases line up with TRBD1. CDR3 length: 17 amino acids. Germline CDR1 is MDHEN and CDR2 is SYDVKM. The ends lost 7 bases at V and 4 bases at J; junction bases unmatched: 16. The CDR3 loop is CASTPPYRGLILYGYTF. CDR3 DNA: TGTGCCAGCACCCCCCCCTACAGGGGGCTCATCCTCTATGGCTACACCTTC.

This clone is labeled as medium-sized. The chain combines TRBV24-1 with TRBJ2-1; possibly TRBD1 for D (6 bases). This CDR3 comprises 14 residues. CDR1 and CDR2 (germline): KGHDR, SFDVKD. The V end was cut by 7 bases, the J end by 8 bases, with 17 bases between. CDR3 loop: CATRTTTGTDEQFF. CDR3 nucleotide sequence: TGTGCCACCAGAACAACCACAGGGACCGATGAGCAGTTCTTC.

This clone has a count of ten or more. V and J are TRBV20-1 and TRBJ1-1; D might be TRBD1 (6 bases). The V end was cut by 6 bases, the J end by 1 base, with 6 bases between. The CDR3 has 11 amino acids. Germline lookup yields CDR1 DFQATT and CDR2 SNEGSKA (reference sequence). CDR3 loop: CSAGGNTEAFF. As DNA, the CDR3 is TGCAGTGCAGGGGGGAACACTGAAGCTTTCTTT.

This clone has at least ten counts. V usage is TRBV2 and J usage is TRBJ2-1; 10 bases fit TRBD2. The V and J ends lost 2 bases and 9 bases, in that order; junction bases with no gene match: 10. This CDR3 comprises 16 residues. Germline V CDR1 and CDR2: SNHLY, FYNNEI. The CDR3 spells CASSETGRLAGAEQFF. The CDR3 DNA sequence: TGTGCCAGCAGTGAAACGGGAAGGCTAGCGGGAGCTGAGCAGTTCTTC.

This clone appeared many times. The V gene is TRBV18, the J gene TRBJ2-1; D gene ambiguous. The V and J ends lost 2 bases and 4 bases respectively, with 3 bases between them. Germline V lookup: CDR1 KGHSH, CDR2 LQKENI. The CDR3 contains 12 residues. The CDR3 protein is CASSPGYNEQFF. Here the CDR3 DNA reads TGTGCCAGCTCACCAGGTTACAATGAGCAGTTCTTC.

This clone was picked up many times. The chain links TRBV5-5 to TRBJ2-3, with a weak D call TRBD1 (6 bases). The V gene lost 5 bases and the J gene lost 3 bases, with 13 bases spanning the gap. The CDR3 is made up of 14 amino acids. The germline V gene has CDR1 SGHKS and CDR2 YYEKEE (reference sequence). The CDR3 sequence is CASSDRPGTDTQYF. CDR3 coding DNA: TGTGCCAGCAGTGACAGGCCCGGGACAGATACGCAGTATTTT. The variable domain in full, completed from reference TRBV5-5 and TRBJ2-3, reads DAGVTQSPTHLIKTRGQQVTLRCSPISGHKSVSWYQQVLGQGPQFIFQYYEKEERGRGNFPDRFSARQFPNYSSELNVNALLLGDSALYLCASSDRPGTDTQYFGPGTRLTVL.

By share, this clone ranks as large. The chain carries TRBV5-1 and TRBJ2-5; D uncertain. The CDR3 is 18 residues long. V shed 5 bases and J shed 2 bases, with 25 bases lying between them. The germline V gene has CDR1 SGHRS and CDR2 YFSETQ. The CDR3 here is CASSSGQASSTFQETQYF. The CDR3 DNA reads TGCGCCAGCAGTTCCGGGCAGGCCTCATCAACCTTTCAAGAGACCCAGTACTTC.

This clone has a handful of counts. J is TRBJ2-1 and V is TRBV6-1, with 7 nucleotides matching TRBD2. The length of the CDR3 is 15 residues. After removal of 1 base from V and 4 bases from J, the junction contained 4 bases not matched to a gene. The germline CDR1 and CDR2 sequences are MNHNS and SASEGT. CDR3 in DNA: TGTGCCAGCAGTGAAGAACTAGCGATTTACAATGAGCAGTTCTTC. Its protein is CASSEELAIYNEQFF.

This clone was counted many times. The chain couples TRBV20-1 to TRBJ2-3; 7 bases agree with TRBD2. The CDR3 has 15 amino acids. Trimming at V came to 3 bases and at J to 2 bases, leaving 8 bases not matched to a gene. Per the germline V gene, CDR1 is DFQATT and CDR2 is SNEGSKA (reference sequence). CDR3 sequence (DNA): TGCAGTGCTAGGGGAGGGAGTACCCCCACAGATACGCAGTATTTT. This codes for CSARGGSTPTDTQYF.

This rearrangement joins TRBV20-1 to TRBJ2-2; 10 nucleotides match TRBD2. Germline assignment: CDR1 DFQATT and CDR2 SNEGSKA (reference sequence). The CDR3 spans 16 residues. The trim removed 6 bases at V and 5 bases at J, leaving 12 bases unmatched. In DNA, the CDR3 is TGCAGTGCCCTGAATAGCGGGAGGTCTGGAACCGGGGAGCTGTTTTTT. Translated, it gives CSALNSGRSGTGELFF.

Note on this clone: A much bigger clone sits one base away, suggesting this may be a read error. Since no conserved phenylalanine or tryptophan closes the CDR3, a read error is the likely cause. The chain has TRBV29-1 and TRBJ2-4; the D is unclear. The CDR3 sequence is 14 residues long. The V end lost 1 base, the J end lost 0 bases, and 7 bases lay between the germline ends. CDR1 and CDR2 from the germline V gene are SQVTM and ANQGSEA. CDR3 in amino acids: CSVEGLLAKNIQYL. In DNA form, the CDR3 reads TGCAGCGTTGAAGGGCTGCTAGCCAAAAACATTCAGTACCTC.

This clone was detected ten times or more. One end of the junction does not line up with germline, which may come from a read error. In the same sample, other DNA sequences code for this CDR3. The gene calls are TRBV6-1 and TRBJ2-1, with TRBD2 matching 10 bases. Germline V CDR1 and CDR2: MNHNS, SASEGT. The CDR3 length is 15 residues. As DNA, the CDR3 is TGTGCTAGCAGTGAACTAGCGGGACCATACAATGAGCAGTTCTTC. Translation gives CASSELAGPYNEQFF.

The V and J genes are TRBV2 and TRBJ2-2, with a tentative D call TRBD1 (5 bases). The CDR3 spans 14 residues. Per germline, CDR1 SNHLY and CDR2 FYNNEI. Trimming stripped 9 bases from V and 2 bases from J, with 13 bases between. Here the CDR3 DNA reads TGTGCCAGTACTGCAGGGTTTAACACCGGGGAGCTGTTTTTT. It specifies CASTAGFNTGELFF.

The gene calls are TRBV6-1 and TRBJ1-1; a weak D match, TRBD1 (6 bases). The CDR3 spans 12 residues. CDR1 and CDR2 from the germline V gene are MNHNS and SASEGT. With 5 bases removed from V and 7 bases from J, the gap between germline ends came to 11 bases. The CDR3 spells CASSNTGFEAFF. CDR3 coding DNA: TGTGCCAGCAGTAATACAGGGTTTGAAGCTTTCTTT.

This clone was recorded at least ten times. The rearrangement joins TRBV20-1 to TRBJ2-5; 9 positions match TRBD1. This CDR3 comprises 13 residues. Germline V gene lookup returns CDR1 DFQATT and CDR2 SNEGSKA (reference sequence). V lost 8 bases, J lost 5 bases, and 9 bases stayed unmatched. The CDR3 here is CSTPGTGSETQYF. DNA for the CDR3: TGCAGTACCCCGGGGACAGGGTCGGAGACCCAGTACTTC.

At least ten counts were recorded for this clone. CDR3 protein: CASLAGLSYNEQFF. As DNA, the CDR3 is TGTGCCAGCTTGGCGGGTCTCTCCTACAATGAGCAGTTCTTC. The chain carries TRBV6-1 and TRBJ2-1, with D possibly matching TRBD2 (5 bases). The V end was cut by 8 bases, the J end by 0 bases, with 11 bases between. The CDR3 loop spans 14 amino acids. Germline assignment: CDR1 MNHNS and CDR2 SASEGT.